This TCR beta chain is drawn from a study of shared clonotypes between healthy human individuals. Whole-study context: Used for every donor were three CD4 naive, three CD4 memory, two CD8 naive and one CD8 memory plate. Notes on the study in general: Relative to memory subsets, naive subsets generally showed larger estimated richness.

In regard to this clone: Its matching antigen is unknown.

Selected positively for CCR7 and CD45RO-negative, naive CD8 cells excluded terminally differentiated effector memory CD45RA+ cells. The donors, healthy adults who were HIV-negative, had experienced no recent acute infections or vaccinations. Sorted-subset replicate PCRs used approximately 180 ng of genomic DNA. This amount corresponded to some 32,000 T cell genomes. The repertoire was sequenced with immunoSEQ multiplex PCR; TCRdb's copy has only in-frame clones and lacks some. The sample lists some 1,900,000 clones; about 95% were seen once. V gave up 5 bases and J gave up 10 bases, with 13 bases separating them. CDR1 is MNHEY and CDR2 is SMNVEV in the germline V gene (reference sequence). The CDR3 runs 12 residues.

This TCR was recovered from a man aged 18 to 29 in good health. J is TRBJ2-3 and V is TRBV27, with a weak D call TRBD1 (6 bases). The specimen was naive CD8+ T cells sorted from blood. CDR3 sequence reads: CASSIRGVAQYF. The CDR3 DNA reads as TGTGCCAGCAGTATCAGGGGAGTTGCGCAGTATTTT.